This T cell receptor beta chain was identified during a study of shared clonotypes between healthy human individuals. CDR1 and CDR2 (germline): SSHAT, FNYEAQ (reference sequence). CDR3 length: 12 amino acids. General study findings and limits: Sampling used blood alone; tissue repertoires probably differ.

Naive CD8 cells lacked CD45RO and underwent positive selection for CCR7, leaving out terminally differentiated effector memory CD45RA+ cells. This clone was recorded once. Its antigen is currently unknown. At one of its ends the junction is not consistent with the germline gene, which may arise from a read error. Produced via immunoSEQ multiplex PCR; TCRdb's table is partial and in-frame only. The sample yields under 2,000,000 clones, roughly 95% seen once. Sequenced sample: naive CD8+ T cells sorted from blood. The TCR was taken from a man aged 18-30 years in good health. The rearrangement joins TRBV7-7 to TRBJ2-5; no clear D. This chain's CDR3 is CASSPDGETQYF. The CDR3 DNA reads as TGTGCTAGCAGCCCCGATGGGGAGACCCAGTACTTC.